This TCR beta chain is drawn from a study of blood T cell repertoires in COVID-19 (dated by TCRdb to the early 2020s). A note on the overall study: Collaborator samples came from the United States, Italy and Spain and covered acute and convalescent phases of COVID-19. Sample metadata almost always included a de-identified subject ID, COVID-19 status, age in years and sex. The repertoires were released in a freely available public database meant as a resource for research on the immune response to SARS-CoV-2. The samples were drawn from two sources: the first 160 participants of the ongoing ImmuneRACE study, and approximately 1,300 subjects contributed by 6 global collaborators. Where HLA class I and class II types were available, the types were taken from metadata supplied by the sample provider, not from assay-based typing. The prospective study material was composed of cDNA or gDNA derived from T cells, B-cell-depleted T cells, or PBMCs. Subjects who had been exposed to COVID-19, were actively infected with it, or had recovered from it provided the deeply sampled blood TCRbeta repertoires that made up the dataset.

The paper as a whole reports these results and caveats: The quantity of clinical and demographic metadata differed by source and by participant and was supplied without curation.

In the case of this clone: The antigen it recognizes is unknown. No much larger clone exists at a distance of one base, and base qualities are not known.

V is pared back by 1 base and J by 0 bases, with 10 bases lying between the germline termini. Sequences SGHRS (CDR1) and YFSETQ (CDR2) are obtained from the germline V gene. The CDR3 runs 15 residues from the cysteine to the phenylalanine. This entry keeps only the CDR3 DNA: 45 bases, framed from base 1. Collaborating institutions collected whole blood in K2EDTA tubes following their own protocols. Collaborator samples were shipped for TCRbeta analysis as frozen whole blood, isolated PBMCs, or DNA extracted from either sample type. The immunoSEQ Assay, a bias-controlled multiplex PCR, was used to amplify TCRbeta CDR3 regions from genomic DNA. Under the source paper's analysis protocol: The number of nucleated cells in each sample was estimated from the amplification of reference gene primers within the assay. To quantify the absolute abundance of each unique TCRbeta CDR3 rearrangement, sequence reads were collapsed and filtered. For each sample, productive Simpson clonality was calculated as the square root of Simpson's diversity index over productive rearrangements. The table comes from immuneACCESS by way of TCRdb, which keeps in-frame sequences with V and J called. Part of the clones is missing from these tables; in studies checked, under half for an unresolved V gene and the rest for unknown reasons. V, J and clone size are those of that table, while D and trimming were read from the DNA. This sample lists tens of thousands of clones; 70% to 85% were detected once. About 8.9% of the sample belongs to the ten largest clones.

The sequencing input was peripheral blood. This TCR derives from a human donor in a cohort sampled during active COVID-19. The receptor chain draws on TRBV5-1 and TRBJ1-1; a confident D gene designation cannot be given. The CDR3 reads as follows: CASSLLTALNTEAFF. The DNA is as follows: TGCGCCAGCAGCTTGTTAACAGCACTGAACACTGAAGCTTTCTTT.